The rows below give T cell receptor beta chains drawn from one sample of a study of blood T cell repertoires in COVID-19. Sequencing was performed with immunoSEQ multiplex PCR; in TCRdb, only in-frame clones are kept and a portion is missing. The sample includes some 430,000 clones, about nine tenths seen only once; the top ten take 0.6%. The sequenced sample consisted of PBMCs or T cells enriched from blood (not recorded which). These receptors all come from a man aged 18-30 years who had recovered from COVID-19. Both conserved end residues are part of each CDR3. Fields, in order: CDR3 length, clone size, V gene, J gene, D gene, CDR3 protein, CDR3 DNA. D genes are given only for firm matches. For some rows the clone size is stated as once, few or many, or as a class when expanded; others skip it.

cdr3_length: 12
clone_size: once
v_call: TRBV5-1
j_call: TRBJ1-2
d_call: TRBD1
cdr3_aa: CASSWTGEGYTF
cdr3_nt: TGCGCCAGCAGCTGGACAGGGGAGGGCTACACCTTC

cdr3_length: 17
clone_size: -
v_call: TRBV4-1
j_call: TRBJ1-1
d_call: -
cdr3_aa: CASSQADRYDMNTEAFF
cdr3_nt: TGCGCCAGCAGCCAAGCAGACAGGTACGACATGAACACTGAAGCTTTCTTT

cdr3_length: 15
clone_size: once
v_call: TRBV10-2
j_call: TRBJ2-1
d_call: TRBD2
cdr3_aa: CASIPGLGPYNEQFF
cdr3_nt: TGCGCCAGCATCCCGGGACTAGGACCTTACAATGAGCAGTTCTTC

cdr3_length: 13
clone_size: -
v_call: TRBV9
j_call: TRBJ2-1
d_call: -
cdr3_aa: CASSITVYNEQFF
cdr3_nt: TGTGCCAGCAGTATTACGGTCTACAATGAGCAGTTCTTC

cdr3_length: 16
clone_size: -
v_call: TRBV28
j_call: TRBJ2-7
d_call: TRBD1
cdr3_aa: CASSFPSGTATYEQYF
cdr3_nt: TGTGCCAGCAGTTTCCCCTCTGGGACAGCCACCTACGAGCAGTACTTC

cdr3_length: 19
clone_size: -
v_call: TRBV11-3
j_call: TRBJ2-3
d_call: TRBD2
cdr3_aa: CASSKRGLAGTTSTDTQYF
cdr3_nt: TGTGCCAGCAGCAAAAGGGGACTAGCGGGGACGACGTCCACAGATACGCAGTATTTT

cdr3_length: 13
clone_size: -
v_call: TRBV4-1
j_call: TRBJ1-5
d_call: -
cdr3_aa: CASSQDPGGPQHF
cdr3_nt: TGCGCCAGCAGCCAAGATCCGGGGGGGCCCCAGCATTTT

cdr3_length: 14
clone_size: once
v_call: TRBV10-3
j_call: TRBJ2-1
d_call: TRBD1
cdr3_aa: CAIVTGQHSNEQFF
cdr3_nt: TGTGCCATTGTAACGGGACAGCACAGCAATGAGCAGTTCTTC

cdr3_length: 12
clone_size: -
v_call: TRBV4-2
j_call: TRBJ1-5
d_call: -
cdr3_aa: CASSPENQPQHF
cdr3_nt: TGTGCCAGCAGCCCCGAGAATCAGCCCCAGCATTTT

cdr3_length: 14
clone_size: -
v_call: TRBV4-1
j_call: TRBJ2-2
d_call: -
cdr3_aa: CASSQVGLHRELFF
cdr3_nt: TGCGCCAGCAGCCAAGTCGGACTCCACCGGGAGCTGTTTTTT

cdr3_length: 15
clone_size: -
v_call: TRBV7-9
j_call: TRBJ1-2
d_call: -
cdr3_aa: CASSPPGSGNYGYTF
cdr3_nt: TGTGCCAGCAGCCCCCCCGGGTCTGGGAACTATGGCTACACCTTC

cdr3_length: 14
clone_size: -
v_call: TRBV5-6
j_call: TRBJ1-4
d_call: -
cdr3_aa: CASSLARGGEKLFF
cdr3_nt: TGTGCCAGCAGCTTGGCCAGGGGTGGAGAAAAACTGTTTTTT

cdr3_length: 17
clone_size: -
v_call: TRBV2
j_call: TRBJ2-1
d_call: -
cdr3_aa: CASSAPLGSGSYNEQFF
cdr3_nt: TGTGCCAGCAGTGCCCCCCTAGGGAGCGGGTCCTACAATGAGCAGTTCTTC

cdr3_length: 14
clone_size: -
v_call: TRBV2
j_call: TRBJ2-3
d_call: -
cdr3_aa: CASSGTSRTDTQYF
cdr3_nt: TGTGCCAGCAGTGGTACTAGCAGGACAGATACGCAGTATTTT

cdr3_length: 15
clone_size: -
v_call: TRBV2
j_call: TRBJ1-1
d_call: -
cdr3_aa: CASSENGLLNTEAFF
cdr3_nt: TGTGCCAGCAGCGAAAACGGACTGCTGAACACTGAAGCTTTCTTT

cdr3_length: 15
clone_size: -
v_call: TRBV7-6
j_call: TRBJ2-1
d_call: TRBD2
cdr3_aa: CASSKTSETYNEQFF
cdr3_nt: TGTGCCAGCAGTAAAACTAGCGAAACCTACAATGAGCAGTTCTTC

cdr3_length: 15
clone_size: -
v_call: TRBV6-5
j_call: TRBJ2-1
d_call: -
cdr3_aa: CASTPERTLYNEQFF
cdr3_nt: TGTGCCAGCACCCCCGAGCGGACCCTTTACAATGAGCAGTTCTTC

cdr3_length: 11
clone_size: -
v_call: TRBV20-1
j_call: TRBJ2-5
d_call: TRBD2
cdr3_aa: CSVRGGETQYF
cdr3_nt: TGCAGTGTCCGGGGGGGTGAGACCCAGTACTTC

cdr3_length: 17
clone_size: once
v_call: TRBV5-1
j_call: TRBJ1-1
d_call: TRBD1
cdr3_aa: CASSSPGTGFMNTEAFF
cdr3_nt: TGCGCCAGCAGCTCCCCCGGGACAGGGTTCATGAACACTGAAGCTTTCTTT

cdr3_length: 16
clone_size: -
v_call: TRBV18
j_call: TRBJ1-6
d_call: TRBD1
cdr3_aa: CASSPNPGQGSSPLHF
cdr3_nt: TGTGCCAGCTCACCAAATCCGGGACAGGGGTCATCACCCCTCCACTTT

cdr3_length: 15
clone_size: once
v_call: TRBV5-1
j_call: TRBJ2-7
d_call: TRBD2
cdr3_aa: CASSQSPGLAYEQYF
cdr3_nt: TGCGCCAGCAGCCAATCACCGGGACTAGCATACGAGCAGTACTTC

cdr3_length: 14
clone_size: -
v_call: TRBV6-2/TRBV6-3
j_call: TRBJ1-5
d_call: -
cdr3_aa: CASSYGTNYQPQHF
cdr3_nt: TGTGCCAGCAGTTACGGGACAAATTATCAGCCCCAGCATTTT

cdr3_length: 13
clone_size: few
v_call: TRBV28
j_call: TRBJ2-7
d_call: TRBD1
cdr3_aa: CASSRQGIHEQYF
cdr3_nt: TGTGCCAGCAGCCGACAGGGGATCCACGAGCAGTACTTC

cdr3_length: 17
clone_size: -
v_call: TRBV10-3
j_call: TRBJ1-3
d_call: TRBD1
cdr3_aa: CAIRDILDRGSGNTIYF
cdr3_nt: TGTGCCATCAGGGATATACTTGACAGGGGATCTGGAAACACCATATATTTT

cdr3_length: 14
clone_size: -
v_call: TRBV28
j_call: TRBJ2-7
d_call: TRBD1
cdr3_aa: CASCGRDRGSEQYF
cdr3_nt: TGTGCCAGCTGTGGTAGGGACAGGGGAAGCGAGCAGTACTTC

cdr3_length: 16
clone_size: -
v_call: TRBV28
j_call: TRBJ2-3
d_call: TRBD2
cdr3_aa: CASSDPVAGGQDTQYF
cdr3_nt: TGTGCCAGCAGCGACCCGGTAGCGGGAGGGCAAGATACGCAGTATTTT

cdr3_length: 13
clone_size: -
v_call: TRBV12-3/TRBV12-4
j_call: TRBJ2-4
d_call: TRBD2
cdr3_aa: CASSLSGGNIQYF
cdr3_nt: TGTGCCAGCAGTTTGAGCGGGGGAAACATTCAGTACTTC

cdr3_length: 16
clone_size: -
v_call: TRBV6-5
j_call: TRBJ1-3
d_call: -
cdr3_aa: CASSYGQPNSGNTIYF
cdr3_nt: TGTGCCAGCAGTTACGGACAGCCCAACTCTGGAAACACCATATATTTT

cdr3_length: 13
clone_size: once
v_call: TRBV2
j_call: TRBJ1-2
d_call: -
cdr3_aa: CASSELQAEGYTF
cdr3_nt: TGTGCCAGCAGTGAACTTCAAGCGGAGGGCTACACCTTC

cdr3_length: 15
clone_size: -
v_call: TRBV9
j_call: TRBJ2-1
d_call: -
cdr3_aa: CASSPRTRSYNEQFF
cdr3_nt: TGTGCCAGCAGCCCCCGGACACGCTCCTACAATGAGCAGTTCTTC

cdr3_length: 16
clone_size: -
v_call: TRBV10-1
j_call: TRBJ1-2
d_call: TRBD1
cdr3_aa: CASSDTRDRGDYGYTF
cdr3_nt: TGCGCCAGCAGTGACACCCGGGACAGGGGGGATTATGGCTACACCTTC

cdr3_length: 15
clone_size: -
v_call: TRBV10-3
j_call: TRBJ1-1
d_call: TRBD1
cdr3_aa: CAIRQGTETNTEAFF
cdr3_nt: TGTGCCATCCGCCAGGGGACAGAGACGAACACTGAAGCTTTCTTT

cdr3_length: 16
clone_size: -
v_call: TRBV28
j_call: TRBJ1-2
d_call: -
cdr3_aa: CASKPPKQESNYGYTF
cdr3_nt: TGTGCCAGCAAGCCCCCAAAACAGGAGTCAAACTATGGCTACACCTTC

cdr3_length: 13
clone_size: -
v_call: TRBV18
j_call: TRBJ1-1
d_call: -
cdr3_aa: CASSLLSTDEAFF
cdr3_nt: TGTGCCAGCTCACTTCTTTCAACAGATGAAGCTTTCTTT

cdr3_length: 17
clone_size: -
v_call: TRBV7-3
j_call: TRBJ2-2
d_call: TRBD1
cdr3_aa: CASSLRVGTGDTGELFF
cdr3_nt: TGTGCCAGCAGCTTAAGGGTCGGGACAGGGGACACCGGGGAGCTGTTTTTT

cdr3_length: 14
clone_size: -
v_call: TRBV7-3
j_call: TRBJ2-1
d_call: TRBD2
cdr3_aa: CASKVGGSYNEQFF
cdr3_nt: TGTGCCAGCAAAGTCGGCGGGAGCTACAATGAGCAGTTCTTC

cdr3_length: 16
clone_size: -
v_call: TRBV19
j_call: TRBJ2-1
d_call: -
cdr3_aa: CASTNRRARSRHEQFF
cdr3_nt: TGTGCCAGTACCAATAGGAGGGCTAGGTCTCGCCATGAGCAGTTCTTC

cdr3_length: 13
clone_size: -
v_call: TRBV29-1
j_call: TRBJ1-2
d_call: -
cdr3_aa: CSVEDPRGFGYTF
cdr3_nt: TGCAGCGTTGAAGATCCGCGGGGGTTCGGCTACACCTTC

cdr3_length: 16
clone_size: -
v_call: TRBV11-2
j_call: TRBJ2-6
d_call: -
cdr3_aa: CASSRERFSGANVLTF
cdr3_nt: TGTGCCAGCAGTCGGGAGCGGTTTTCTGGGGCCAACGTCCTGACTTTC

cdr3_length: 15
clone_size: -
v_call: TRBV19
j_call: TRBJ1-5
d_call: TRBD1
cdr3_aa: CASSSMTGSHQPQHF
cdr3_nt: TGTGCCAGTAGTAGCATGACAGGGAGCCATCAGCCCCAGCATTTT

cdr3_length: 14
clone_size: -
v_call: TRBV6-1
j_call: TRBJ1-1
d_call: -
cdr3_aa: CASSDAPHTTQAFF
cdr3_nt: TGTGCCAGCAGTGATGCCCCACACACAACCCAAGCTTTCTTT

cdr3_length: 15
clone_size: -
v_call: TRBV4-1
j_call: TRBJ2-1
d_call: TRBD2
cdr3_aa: CASRSLSGRANEQFF
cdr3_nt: TGCGCCAGCAGGAGCCTCAGCGGGAGGGCCAATGAGCAGTTCTTC

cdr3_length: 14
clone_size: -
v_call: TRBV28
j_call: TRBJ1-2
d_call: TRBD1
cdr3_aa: CASSSGGLRYGYTF
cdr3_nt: TGTGCCAGCAGCTCAGGGGGCTTGCGATATGGCTACACCTTC

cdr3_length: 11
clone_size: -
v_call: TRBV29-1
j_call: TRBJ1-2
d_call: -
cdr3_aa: CSVVVFLGYTF
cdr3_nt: TGCAGCGTTGTTGTCTTTCTTGGCTACACCTTC

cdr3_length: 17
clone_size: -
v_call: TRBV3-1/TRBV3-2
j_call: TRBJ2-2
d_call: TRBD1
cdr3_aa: CASSQAGGQGLTGELFF
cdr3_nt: TGTGCCAGCAGCCAAGCAGGTGGACAGGGACTTACCGGGGAGCTGTTTTTT

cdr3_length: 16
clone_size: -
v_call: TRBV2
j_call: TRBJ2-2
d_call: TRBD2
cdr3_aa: CASKVGGAPNTGELFF
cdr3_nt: TGTGCCAGCAAAGTCGGGGGGGCCCCGAACACCGGGGAGCTGTTTTTT

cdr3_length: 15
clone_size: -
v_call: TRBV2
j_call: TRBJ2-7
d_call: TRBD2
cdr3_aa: CASSRTSVLTYEQYF
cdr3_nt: TGTGCCAGCAGTCGGACTAGCGTTCTAACCTACGAGCAGTACTTC

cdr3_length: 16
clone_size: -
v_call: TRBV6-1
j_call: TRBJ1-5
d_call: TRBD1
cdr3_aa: CASSDDRGSSGQPQHF
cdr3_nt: TGTGCCAGCAGTGACGACAGGGGAAGTTCGGGTCAGCCCCAGCATTTT

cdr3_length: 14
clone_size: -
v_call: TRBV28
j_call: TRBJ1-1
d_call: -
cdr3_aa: CASVIQGSDTEAFF
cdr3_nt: TGTGCCAGCGTGATCCAGGGATCGGACACTGAAGCTTTCTTT